The present T cell receptor beta chain was sequenced within a study of T cells in Graves' hyperthyroidism and ophthalmopathy. Findings and limits, study-wide: The model identified upcoming ophthalmopathy a median approximately six months ahead of onset. Separating ophthalmopathy from stable hyperthyroidism was achieved by a 13 V-J model.

RNA transcripts provided the source from which TCR beta CDR3 regions were amplified. HTBI primers were employed in a first-round RT-PCR of the TCR CDR3. MiXCR, applied by TCRdb to the multiplex PCR reads, yields one record per CDR3 protein. The sample contains 300,000 to 450,000 distinct CDR3 sequences, about 25% of which appear only once. The CDR3 covers 15 residues. Germline CDR1 SEHNR, CDR2 FQNEAQ (reference sequence). J lost 0 bases, V lost 11 bases, and 9 bases had no gene match. This clonotype has just a few counts. Its specificity is not known. For the diagnoses, clinical symptoms, serum thyroxine and TRAb, thyroid ultrasound and orbital computed tomography were used.

This clonotype was sampled from a man aged 50-59 years with Graves' hyperthyroidism. Sequencing was done on a sample of blood. V and J are TRBV7-9 and TRBJ2-1, with 8 bases fitting TRBD2. CDR3 in DNA: TGTGCCGCCTCGGGGGGGGAGAGCTCCTACAATGAGCAGTTCTTC. Its protein product is CAASGGESSYNEQFF.